The 23 T cell receptor beta chains reported below all come from one sample, sequenced in a study of T cell responses to AZD1222 COVID-19 vaccine. Assay used: immunoSEQ multiplex PCR; TCRdb lists only in-frame clones, some missing. This sample carries some 150,000 clones, 89% of them seen once, and the ten largest clones take 2.5% to 3.5%. Sequenced material: peripheral blood, taken on day 0 of AZD1222 vaccination. The receptors stem from an adult in good health.

V and J are TRBV5-5 and TRBJ1-6; 8 bases agree with TRBD1. Germline CDR1 is SGHKS and CDR2 is YYEKEE (reference sequence). The CDR3 extends over 15 amino acids. The trim removed 4 bases at V and 12 bases at J, leaving 12 bases unmatched. The CDR3 spells CASSPGQGLRGPLHF. In DNA, the CDR3 is TGTGCCAGCAGCCCCGGACAGGGCCTGAGGGGACCCCTCCACTTT.

The chain uses TRBV3-1 (or the pseudogene TRBV3-2) and TRBJ2-7, with TRBD2 as a possible D gene (6 bases). Trimming cost V 2 bases and J 0 bases, with 11 bases left between them. The CDR3 contains 15 residues. Germline loops: CDR1 LGHDT, CDR2 YNNKEL (reference sequence). Here the CDR3 reads CASSQWRGYSYEQYF. The CDR3 DNA follows: TGTGCCAGCAGCCAATGGCGGGGTTACTCCTACGAGCAGTACTTC.

This chain links TRBV12-3 or TRBV12-4 with TRBJ1-2; D call uncertain. V was shortened by 1 base and J by 6 bases, with 6 bases between the two germline ends. The CDR3 totals 12 residues. CDR3 in amino acids: CASSLGWDGYTF. The CDR3 nucleotides are TGTGCCAGCAGTTTAGGGTGGGATGGCTACACCTTC.

This chain links TRBV6-5 with TRBJ1-6; the match to TRBD1 covers 8 bases. Germline V gene lookup returns CDR1 MNHEY and CDR2 SVGAGI. Losses at the gene ends were 6 bases for V and 9 bases for J; bases not matched to a gene: 10. This CDR3 spans 15 amino acids. This CDR3 is CASRLTGQGSSPLHF. The CDR3 bases are TGTGCCAGCAGACTCACAGGACAGGGTAGTTCACCCCTCCACTTT.

The chain combines TRBV28 with TRBJ1-1; TRBD1 might be the D (6 bases). The CDR3 is 13 residues long. The germline CDR1 and CDR2 sequences are MDHEN and SYDVKM. Trimming pared 1 base from V and 13 bases from J, leaving 16 bases between. The CDR3 nucleotides are TGTGCCAGCAGTTTATTACGTCAGGGGAGAGTTTTCTTT. Its translation is CASSLLRQGRVFF.

The chain uses TRBV5-4 and TRBJ2-1; D gene ambiguous. This CDR3 has 12 residues. Trimming shortened V by 0 bases and J by 9 bases, and 7 bases separated the two germline ends. Germline V CDR1 and CDR2: SGHNT, YYREEE (reference sequence). The DNA for the CDR3 is TGTGCCAGCAGCTTGGCAGCGACTGAGCAGTTCTTC. Protein sequence: CASSLAATEQFF.

As DNA, the CDR3 is TGTGCCAGCAGCGTAGGCGAACTCCATGGCGTACGCCATGGCTACACCTTC. Its protein is CASSVGELHGVRHGYTF. V and J are TRBV9 and TRBJ1-2; D not certain. The V end was cut by 0 bases, the J end by 6 bases, with 21 bases between. The CDR3 consists of 17 residues. Germline V gene sequence: CDR1 SGDLS, CDR2 YYNGEE.

This sequence joins TRBV28 and TRBJ1-5, with 10 bases identical to TRBD1. In germline, CDR1 is MDHEN, CDR2 SYDVKM. V trimming: 7 bases; J trimming: 6 bases; junction bases outside the gene matches: 12. This CDR3 region has 16 residues. The DNA of the CDR3 is TGTGCCAGCACTACCCCAGGGGACAGGGGCGGTCAGCCCCAGCATTTT. Translating it yields CASTTPGDRGGQPQHF.

The chain links TRBV6-2 or TRBV6-3 to TRBJ2-1, with 7 bases lining up with TRBD2. CDR3 length equals 18 residues. The germline CDR1 and CDR2 sequences are MNHEY and SVGEGT. J gave up 9 bases and V 2 bases, and 19 bases lay outside the gene matches. CDR3 DNA: TGTGCCAGCAGTTACACGCGGACTAGTTATGGGACTGGGGGTGAGCAGTTCTTC. Its protein is CASSYTRTSYGTGGEQFF.

This clone occurred once. This chain connects TRBV2 to TRBJ1-4; D gene unclear. Germline V gene lookup returns CDR1 SNHLY and CDR2 FYNNEI. This CDR3 spans 19 amino acids. The V and J ends lost 8 bases and 1 base respectively, with 26 bases between them. The CDR3 loop is CASFTGAIWSIGTNEKLFF. The CDR3 region has the DNA TGTGCCAGCTTCACCGGCGCCATTTGGTCCATCGGAACTAATGAAAAACTGTTTTTT.

This clone occurred once. The chain carries TRBV4-3 and TRBJ2-5, with D tentatively TRBD2 (5 bases). Germline CDR1 is LGHNA and CDR2 is YSLEER. V shed 3 bases and J shed 5 bases, with 19 bases lying between them. This CDR3 comprises 16 residues. CDR3 region: CASSHAGPRQGETQYF. CDR3 sequence (DNA): TGCGCCAGCAGCCACGCGGGCCCGAGACAAGGCGAGACCCAGTACTTC.

The chain's CDR3 is CASSDSSGRYNEQFF. The CDR3 coding sequence is TGTGCCAGCAGCGACTCTAGCGGGAGGTACAATGAGCAGTTCTTC. This chain connects TRBV7-6 to TRBJ2-1, with TRBD2 identical over 11 bases. The V gene end was trimmed by 5 bases and the J gene end by 4 bases; junction bases not matched to a gene: 4. Germline V CDR1 and CDR2: SGHVS, FNYEAQ. CDR3 size: 15 residues.

The gene calls are TRBV7-2 and TRBJ2-2; D remains unclear. Trimming took 3 bases from V and 6 from J, leaving 8 bases between them. This CDR3 spans 13 amino acids. CDR1 and CDR2 from the germline V gene are SGHTA and FQGNSA. The CDR3 loop is CASSLRRAGELFF. The CDR3 DNA reads TGTGCCAGCAGCTTGAGGCGAGCCGGGGAGCTGTTTTTT.

The rearrangement uses TRBV4-2 and TRBJ1-1; D possibly corresponds to TRBD1 (5 bases). CDR1 and CDR2 from the germline V gene are LGHNA and YNFKEQ. The CDR3 extends over 15 amino acids. V lost 4 bases and J lost 1, with 13 bases in between. This CDR3 reads CASSPPLGQNTEAFF. The CDR3 DNA sequence: TGTGCCAGCAGCCCCCCGTTGGGGCAGAACACTGAAGCTTTCTTT.

The rearrangement links TRBV7-3 to TRBJ2-2, with D tentatively TRBD2 (6 bases). Between the trimmed V and J ends, which lost 6 bases and 7 bases, there was a span of 15 bases. The germline gives CDR1 SGHTA, CDR2 FQGTGA. The CDR3 contains 14 residues. Here the CDR3 DNA reads TGTGCCAGCAGATTAGCGGAGCGTATCGGGGAGCTGTTTTTT. Protein: CASRLAERIGELFF. The whole variable domain, remainder taken from reference TRBV7-3 and TRBJ2-2, is GAGVSQTPSNKVTEKGKYVELRCDPISGHTALYWYRQSLGQGPEFLIYFQGTGAADDSGLPNDRFFAVRPEGSVSTLKIQRTERGDSAVYLCASRLAERIGELFFGEGSRLTVL.

J is TRBJ1-6 and V is TRBV7-8, with D possibly matching TRBD1 (5 bases). CDR3 length equals 16 residues. The germline CDR1 and CDR2 sequences are SGHVS and FQNEAQ. V was shortened by 5 bases and J by 10 bases, with 21 bases between the two germline ends. In DNA, the CDR3 is TGTGCCAGCAGCCTACGGGACGGACTAAGGGAATCACCCCTCCACTTT. It yields the protein CASSLRDGLRESPLHF.

The rearrangement links TRBV6-5 to TRBJ1-6; D call uncertain. V shed 2 bases and J shed 14 bases, with 10 bases lying between them. Germline V lookup: CDR1 MNHEY, CDR2 SVGAGI. This CDR3 is built from 12 residues. CDR3 amino acids: CASSYGPTSLHF. CDR3 nucleotide sequence: TGTGCCAGCAGTTACGGGCCGACCTCCCTCCACTTT.

This clone was observed once. The rearrangement joins TRBV9 to TRBJ1-2, with 7 bases lining up with TRBD1. CDR1 SGDLS and CDR2 YYNGEE come from the germline V gene. CDR3 length: 13 residues. The V and J ends lost 3 bases and 8 bases, in that order; junction bases with no gene match: 7. As DNA, the CDR3 is TGTGCCAGCAGCGAAACAGGGGTGGGAGGCTACACCTTC. Translating gives CASSETGVGGYTF.

This clone was seen a handful of times. The genes are TRBV3-1 (or the pseudogene TRBV3-2) and TRBJ2-5; D gene uncertain. The ends were cut back, 0 bases at V and 5 bases at J, with 7 bases in the middle. CDR3 length: 13 amino acids. CDR1 is LGHDT, CDR2 YNNKEL, per germline (reference sequence). The CDR3, as DNA: TGTGCCAGCAGCCAAGAACCTCGGGAGACCCAGTACTTC. Translating it yields CASSQEPRETQYF.

This clone was counted a single time. The V call is TRBV9, the J call TRBJ1-1; possible D gene TRBD1, 5 bases. The V gene's germline CDR1 is SGDLS and CDR2 YYNGEE. The CDR3 length is 14 residues. V was pared by 0 bases and J by 5 bases, with 11 bases between. This CDR3 reads CASSVAVGGTEAFF. The CDR3 DNA sequence: TGTGCCAGCAGCGTAGCTGTGGGGGGAACTGAAGCTTTCTTT.

The chain couples TRBV6-2 or TRBV6-3 to TRBJ1-5; a weak D match, TRBD1 (5 bases). Per germline, CDR1 MNHEY and CDR2 SVGEGT. Trimming shortened V by 6 bases and J by 9 bases, and 18 bases separated the two germline ends. The CDR3 length is 14 residues. The DNA of the CDR3 is TGTGCCAGCAGATACACAGGTATCAGAGGGCCCCAGCATTTT. It encodes CASRYTGIRGPQHF.

The gene calls are TRBV12-3 or TRBV12-4 and TRBJ2-1; D perhaps matches TRBD1 (5 bases). This CDR3 has 13 amino acids. The ends were cut back, 5 bases at V and 9 bases at J, with 14 bases in the middle. This CDR3 is CASSLSPGIEQFF. The CDR3 DNA follows: TGTGCCAGCAGTCTCTCCCCAGGGATTGAGCAGTTCTTC.

The rearrangement uses TRBV19 and TRBJ2-2; 10 nucleotides agree with TRBD1. CDR1 is LNHDA and CDR2 is SQIVND in the germline V gene (reference sequence). The CDR3 is 15 residues long. V trimming: 6 bases; J trimming: 4 bases; junction bases outside the gene matches: 5. DNA for the CDR3: TGTGCCAGTAGCTTGGGACAGGGGAGCACCGGGGAGCTGTTTTTT. Its translation is CASSLGQGSTGELFF.